Following are 26 T cell receptor beta chains from one sample sequenced in a study of blood T cell repertoires in COVID-19. Assay: immunoSEQ multiplex PCR; the TCRdb copy retains only in-frame clones and omits some. The table lists around 250,000 clones, about 91% of them singletons. The sequencing input was PBMCs or T cells enriched from blood (not recorded which). These receptors all stem from a human donor in a cohort exposed to, infected with or recovered from COVID-19 (not recorded which). The donor label of this sample is uncertain.

The rearrangement joins TRBV7-8 to TRBJ2-7; TRBD2 matches 13 bases. V gave up 7 bases and J gave up 4 bases; unmatched junction bases: 7. The CDR3 extends over 15 amino acids. Germline V gene data show CDR1 as SGHVS and CDR2 as FQNEAQ. The chain's CDR3 is CASTPGGLAGYEQYF. The CDR3 DNA follows: TGTGCCAGCACCCCCGGGGGACTAGCGGGGTACGAGCAGTACTTC. Full variable domain (outside the CDR3, taken from reference TRBV7-8 and TRBJ2-7): GAGVSQSPRYKVAKRGQDVALRCDPISGHVSLFWYQQALGQGPEFLTYFQNEAQLDKSGLPSDRFFAERPEGSVSTLKIQRTQQEDSAVYLCASTPGGLAGYEQYFGPGTRLTVT.

This clone was seen only once. The V gene is TRBV29-1, the J gene TRBJ1-1; a possible D gene is TRBD1 (5 bases). Germline V gene lookup returns CDR1 SQVTM and CDR2 ANQGSEA. The germline V and J ends were trimmed by 1 base and 1 base, with 10 bases remaining between them. There are 14 residues in the CDR3. The CDR3 coding sequence is TGCAGCGTTGAAGGGGGCGAGAGGAACACTGAAGCTTTCTTT. Translated: CSVEGGERNTEAFF.

The chain uses TRBV7-3 and TRBJ2-3; D remains ambiguous. The germline V gene encodes CDR1 SGHTA and CDR2 FQGTGA. CDR3 length: 14 residues. V was shortened by 5 bases and J by 5 bases, with 14 bases between the two germline ends. The CDR3 region has the DNA TGTGCCAGCAGCCCCCTGGGCCGCCAAGATACGCAGTATTTT. Amino acid sequence: CASSPLGRQDTQYF.

The J gene is TRBJ1-1, the V gene TRBV7-9; D is ambiguous. The CDR3 totals 14 residues. The V end lost 6 bases, the J end lost 2 bases, and 13 bases lay between the germline ends. Germline loops: CDR1 SEHNR, CDR2 FQNEAQ (reference sequence). The CDR3 region has the DNA TGTGCCAGCAGTTTGAGGGTCGCTAACACTGAAGCTTTCTTT. Translation: CASSLRVANTEAFF.

The chain combines TRBV20-1 with TRBJ1-4, with D perhaps matching TRBD1 (6 bases). Trimming cost V 6 bases and J 9 bases, with 11 bases left between them. The CDR3 spans 11 residues. Per the germline V gene, CDR1 is DFQATT and CDR2 is SNEGSKA (reference sequence). CDR3 protein: CSALDSQKLFF. Here the CDR3 DNA reads TGCAGTGCCCTGGACAGCCAAAAACTGTTTTTT.

V and J are TRBV2 and TRBJ1-1; no reliable D call. This CDR3 region has 11 residues. Trimming stripped 7 bases from V and 3 bases from J, with 6 bases between. CDR1 and CDR2 (germline): SNHLY, FYNNEI. The chain's CDR3 is CASNTDTEAFF. The CDR3 DNA reads TGTGCCAGCAACACAGACACTGAAGCTTTCTTT. Full variable domain (remainder filled in from reference TRBV2 and TRBJ1-1): EPEVTQTPSHQVTQMGQEVILRCVPISNHLYFYWYRQILGQKVEFLVSFYNNEISEKSEIFDDQFSVERPDGSNFTLKIRSTKLEDSAMYFCASNTDTEAFFGQGTRLTVV.

This clone was counted a single time. The chain is built from TRBV4-3 and TRBJ1-1; D is unclear. Trimming left V 0 bases short and J 3 bases short, with 11 bases between. Looked up from germline, CDR1 is LGHNA and CDR2 is YSLEER. The CDR3 spans 15 residues. CDR3 nucleotide sequence: TGCGCCAGCAGCCAAGATGAGGAGTTCTACACTGAAGCTTTCTTT. Translating gives CASSQDEEFYTEAFF.

J is TRBJ2-5 and V is TRBV24-1, with D possibly TRBD1 on 6 matching bases. From germline, CDR1 is KGHDR and CDR2 SFDVKD. The V end was cut by 9 bases, the J end by 7 bases, with 14 bases between. There are 12 residues in the CDR3. The CDR3 loop is CATRGRGMTQYF. The CDR3 DNA is TGTGCCACCCGGGGCAGGGGAATGACCCAGTACTTC.

The J gene is TRBJ1-4, the V gene TRBV5-4; the match to TRBD1 covers 8 bases. Germline V CDR1 and CDR2: SGHNT, YYREEE (reference sequence). The CDR3 contains 14 residues. V lost 4 bases and J lost 7; bases outside the gene matches: 6. The chain's CDR3 is CASSQGQEIEKLFF. For the CDR3, the DNA is TGTGCCAGCAGCCAGGGACAGGAGATTGAAAAACTGTTTTTT. Together with reference TRBV5-4 and TRBJ1-4, the CDR3 gives the full variable domain: ETGVTQSPTHLIKTRGQQVTLRCSSQSGHNTVSWYQQALGQGPQFIFQYYREEENGRGNFPPRFSGLQFPNYSSELNVNALELDDSALYLCASSQGQEIEKLFFGSGTQLSVL.

This chain links TRBV4-1 with TRBJ1-1, with D hard to call. This CDR3 comprises 15 residues. Trimming stripped 0 bases from V and 0 bases from J, with 8 bases between. Looked up from germline, CDR1 is MGHRA and CDR2 is YSYEKL. The CDR3 protein is CASSQDASLNTEAFF. Here the CDR3 DNA reads TGCGCCAGCAGCCAAGACGCAAGCCTGAACACTGAAGCTTTCTTT.

The rearrangement uses TRBV18 and TRBJ1-1; perhaps TRBD1 as D (5 bases). The CDR3 is 13 amino acids. Looked up from germline, CDR1 is KGHSH and CDR2 is LQKENI. The V and J ends lost 1 base and 4 bases respectively, with 7 bases between them. The chain's CDR3 is CASSPQGPTEAFF. The CDR3 nucleotides read TGTGCCAGCTCACCACAGGGGCCCACTGAAGCTTTCTTT.

The chain joins TRBV30 to TRBJ1-2; tentatively, D is TRBD1 (6 bases). The CDR3 totals 13 residues. Germline assignment: CDR1 GTSNPN and CDR2 SVGIG (reference sequence). V shed 2 bases and J shed 8 bases, with 15 bases lying between them. The CDR3 spells CAWSRAHGGGYTF. The CDR3 DNA is TGTGCCTGGAGTAGGGCCCATGGGGGCGGCTACACCTTC.

The chain carries TRBV7-9 and TRBJ2-1; D gene ambiguous. The CDR3 runs to 17 residues. Trimming took off 4 bases at V and 4 bases at J, with 20 bases between the two ends. Germline assignment: CDR1 SEHNR and CDR2 FQNEAQ (reference sequence). The CDR3 protein is CASSSSRSPRVYNEQFF. The CDR3 DNA sequence: TGTGCCAGCAGCTCCTCTAGGTCCCCTCGTGTATACAATGAGCAGTTCTTC. Full variable domain (missing parts from reference TRBV7-9 and TRBJ2-1): DTGVSQNPRHKITKRGQNVTFRCDPISEHNRLYWYRQTLGQGPEFLTYFQNEAQLEKSRLLSDRFSAERPKGSFSTLEIQRTEQGDSAMYLCASSSSRSPRVYNEQFFGPGTRLTVL.

The V gene is TRBV7-9, the J gene TRBJ2-7; no reliable D call. Between the trimmed V and J ends, which lost 8 bases and 5 bases, there was a span of 19 bases. The CDR3 runs to 14 residues. Per the germline V gene, CDR1 is SEHNR and CDR2 is FQNEAQ (reference sequence). The CDR3 loop reads CASRDISTVHEQYF. The CDR3 DNA is TGTGCCAGCCGCGACATTTCTACGGTCCACGAGCAGTACTTC.

V gene TRBV6-5 combines with J gene TRBJ1-5, with D maybe TRBD1 (5 bases). V lost 2 bases, J lost 4 bases, and 12 bases lay in between. The length of the CDR3 is 15 residues. The germline gives CDR1 MNHEY, CDR2 SVGAGI. The CDR3 loop reads CASSYGGERNQPQHF. CDR3 coding DNA: TGTGCCAGCAGTTACGGGGGGGAACGGAATCAGCCCCAGCATTTT.

The chain carries TRBV7-9 and TRBJ2-1, with unresolved D. The germline V gene encodes CDR1 SEHNR and CDR2 FQNEAQ (reference sequence). Trimming pared 2 bases from V and 0 bases from J, leaving 5 bases between. The CDR3 spans 14 residues. Here the CDR3 DNA reads TGTGCCAGCAGCTTAAAGCTCTCCTACAATGAGCAGTTCTTC. It yields the protein CASSLKLSYNEQFF.

The chain carries TRBV27 and TRBJ1-5; D is possibly TRBD1 (6 bases). Trimming took off 2 bases at V and 3 bases at J, with 11 bases between the two ends. The CDR3 sequence is 15 residues long. Germline CDR1 and CDR2: MNHEY and SMNVEV (reference sequence). The CDR3, as DNA: TGTGCCAGCAGTTTACCGGGACAAACCAATCAGCCCCAGCATTTT. Residues: CASSLPGQTNQPQHF.

The V and J genes are TRBV4-1 and TRBJ1-1, with 8 bases that match TRBD1. Germline V CDR1 and CDR2: MGHRA, YSYEKL. The CDR3 is 15 residues long. J was trimmed by 1 base and V by 6 bases; bases with no gene match: 7. CDR3 sequence reads: CASRQIGQGNTEAFF. The CDR3 DNA reads TGCGCCAGCAGGCAAATTGGACAGGGGAACACTGAAGCTTTCTTT.

The genes are TRBV6-2 or TRBV6-3 and TRBJ2-1; 8 bases fit TRBD2. This CDR3 is 15 amino acids long. Germline values: CDR1 MNHEY, CDR2 SVGEGT. J lost 0 bases, V lost 5 bases, and 3 bases had no gene match. The CDR3 is CASSTLAGSYNEQFF. The CDR3 region has the DNA TGTGCCAGCAGTACCCTAGCGGGCTCCTACAATGAGCAGTTCTTC.

The CDR3 coding sequence is TGTGCCAGCAGTTACTCCCCCTCGAACACTGAAGCTTTCTTT. It yields the protein CASSYSPSNTEAFF. This sequence joins TRBV6-5 and TRBJ1-1; D is ambiguous. The germline V and J ends were trimmed by 0 bases and 1 base, with 6 bases remaining between them. CDR1 is MNHEY, CDR2 SVGAGI, per germline. The CDR3 has 14 residues.

The chain has TRBV2 and TRBJ2-7; D is ambiguous. Germline CDR1 reads SNHLY; CDR2 reads FYNNEI. The CDR3 extends over 13 amino acids. With 4 bases removed from V and 3 bases from J, the gap between germline ends came to 10 bases. The CDR3: CASSGRHFYEQYF. As DNA, the CDR3 is TGTGCCAGCAGTGGGCGGCATTTCTACGAGCAGTACTTC.

The chain links TRBV2 to TRBJ1-2; 8 bases fit TRBD1. The CDR3 has 15 amino acids. The trim removed 6 bases at V and 5 bases at J, leaving 11 bases unmatched. Germline lookup yields CDR1 SNHLY and CDR2 FYNNEI. The CDR3 DNA sequence: TGTGCCAGCAGGCCAGGGACAGGTCAAATTTATGGCTACACCTTC. Its translation is CASRPGTGQIYGYTF.

The J gene is TRBJ2-6, the V gene TRBV6-1, with 7 bases fitting TRBD2. Germline-derived CDR1 and CDR2 are MNHNS and SASEGT. The CDR3 is 16 amino acids. V gave up 4 bases and J gave up 2 bases; unmatched junction bases: 5. The CDR3 DNA sequence: TGTGCCAGCAGTGGAGACAGCGGGGCTGGGGCCAACGTCCTGACTTTC. This gives the protein CASSGDSGAGANVLTF.

The chain recombines TRBV6-5 with TRBJ1-1; a weak D match, TRBD1 (5 bases). CDR3 length equals 13 residues. Trimming removed 11 bases at V and 3 bases at J, with 16 bases between. Germline CDR1 MNHEY, CDR2 SVGAGI. The chain's CDR3 is CASRHPGYTEAFF. Here the CDR3 DNA reads TGTGCCTCCCGGCACCCAGGGTACACTGAAGCTTTCTTT.

The chain joins TRBV5-1 to TRBJ2-3; TRBD1 agrees at 10 bases. Germline lookup yields CDR1 SGHRS and CDR2 YFSETQ. The CDR3 loop spans 16 amino acids. Trimming cost V 4 bases and J 2 bases; bases outside gene matches: 7. CDR3 DNA: TGCGCCAGCAGCACAGGGACAGGGGCTACCACAGATACGCAGTATTTT. Translation: CASSTGTGATTDTQYF.

This clone is a singleton in its sample. The rearrangement uses TRBV5-8 and TRBJ1-1, with 9 positions matching TRBD1. V shed 0 bases, J shed 6 bases, and the junction held 6 bases outside the gene matches. CDR3 length equals 15 residues. CDR1 is SGHTS, CDR2 YDEGEE, per germline. CDR3 sequence reads: CASSLAGQGRAEAFF. The CDR3 coding sequence is TGTGCCAGCAGCTTGGCCGGACAGGGGAGGGCTGAAGCTTTCTTT. Filled out from reference TRBV5-8 and TRBJ1-1, the complete variable domain reads EAGVTQSPTHLIKTRGQQATLRCSPISGHTSVYWYQQALGLGLQFLLWYDEGEERNRGNFPPRFSGRQFPNYSSELNVNALELEDSALYLCASSLAGQGRAEAFFGQGTRLTVV.